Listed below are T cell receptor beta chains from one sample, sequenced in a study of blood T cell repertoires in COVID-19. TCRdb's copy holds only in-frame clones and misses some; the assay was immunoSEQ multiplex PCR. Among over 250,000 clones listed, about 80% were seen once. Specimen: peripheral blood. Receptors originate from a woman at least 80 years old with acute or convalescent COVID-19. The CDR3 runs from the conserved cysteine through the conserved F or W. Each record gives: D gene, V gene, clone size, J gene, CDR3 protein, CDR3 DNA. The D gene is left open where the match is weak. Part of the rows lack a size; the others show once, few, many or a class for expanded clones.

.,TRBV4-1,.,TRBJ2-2,CASSRHTGSATFTGELFF,TGCGCCAGCAGCCGACATACAGGGTCCGCGACTTTTACCGGGGAGCTGTTTTTT
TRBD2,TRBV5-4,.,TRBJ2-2,CASSLEPLAEYTGELFF,TGTGCCAGCAGCTTGGAGCCCCTAGCGGAATACACCGGGGAGCTGTTTTTT
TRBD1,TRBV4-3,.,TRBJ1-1,CASSQRTGGANTEAFF,TGCGCCAGCAGCCAACGGACAGGGGGCGCGAACACTGAAGCTTTCTTT
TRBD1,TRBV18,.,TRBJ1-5,CASSPSGTGAGQPQHF,TGTGCCAGCTCACCCAGCGGGACAGGGGCCGGTCAGCCCCAGCATTTT
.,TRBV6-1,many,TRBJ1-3,CASSEAHGGSSGNTIYF,TGTGCCAGCAGTGAAGCGCACGGTGGTAGCTCTGGAAACACCATATATTTT
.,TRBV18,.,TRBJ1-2,CASSPQQDRYGYTF,TGTGCCAGCTCACCTCAACAGGATCGCTATGGCTACACCTTC
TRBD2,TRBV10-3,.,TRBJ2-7,CAIRDYTSGGDSRFGEQYF,TGTGCCATCAGAGATTATACTAGCGGGGGGGACTCTCGGTTTGGCGAGCAGTACTTC
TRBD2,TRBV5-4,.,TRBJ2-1,CASSQTSDEQFF,TGTGCCAGCAGCCAGACTAGCGATGAGCAGTTCTTC
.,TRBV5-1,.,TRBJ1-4,CASSYMTGRGEKLFF,TGCGCCAGCAGCTATATGACAGGAAGAGGTGAAAAACTGTTTTTT
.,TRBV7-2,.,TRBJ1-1,CASSLNRVEAFF,TGTGCCAGCAGCTTAAACAGGGTTGAAGCTTTCTTT
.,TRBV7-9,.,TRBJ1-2,CASSLLGADNGYTF,TGTGCCAGCAGCTTATTAGGGGCGGACAATGGCTACACCTTC
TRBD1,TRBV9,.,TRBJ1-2,CASRSGTGGALFLGYGYTF,TGTGCCAGCAGGTCCGGGACAGGGGGCGCCTTGTTTTTGGGCTATGGCTACACCTTC
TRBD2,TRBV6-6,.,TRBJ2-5,CASGTSGGYQETQYF,TGTGCCAGCGGGACTAGCGGGGGGTACCAAGAGACCCAGTACTTC
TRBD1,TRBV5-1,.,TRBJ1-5,CASRTGTETNQPQHF,TGCGCCAGCAGAACCGGGACAGAAACCAATCAGCCCCAGCATTTT
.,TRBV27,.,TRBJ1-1,CASSLSSPGGSATAFF,TGTGCCAGCAGTTTATCTTCGCCGGGGGGGTCAGCAACAGCTTTCTTT
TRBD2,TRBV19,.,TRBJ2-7,CASSGGRNTYEQYF,TGTGCCAGTAGTGGCGGGAGGAATACCTACGAGCAGTACTTC
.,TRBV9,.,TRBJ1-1,CASSVMQGNTEAFF,TGTGCCAGCAGCGTAATGCAGGGGAACACTGAAGCTTTCTTT
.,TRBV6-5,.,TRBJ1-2,CASRPDRPSYGYTF,TGTGCCAGCAGACCTGACAGGCCCTCCTATGGCTACACCTTC
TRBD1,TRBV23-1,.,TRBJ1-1,CASITTRAGGPNTEAFF,TGCGCCAGCATCACTACAAGGGCAGGGGGCCCGAACACTGAAGCTTTCTTT
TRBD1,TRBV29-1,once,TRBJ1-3,CSARDRGNTIYF,TGCAGCGCCAGGGACAGAGGAAACACCATATATTTT
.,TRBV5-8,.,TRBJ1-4,CASSLRVIHNEKLFF,TGTGCCAGCAGCTTGCGGGTGATCCATAATGAAAAACTGTTTTTT
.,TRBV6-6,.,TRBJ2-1,CASSYPPLAPEQFF,TGTGCCAGCAGTTACCCTCCCCTAGCTCCCGAGCAGTTCTTC
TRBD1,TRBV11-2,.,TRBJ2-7,CASSSPGQGYEQYF,TGTGCCAGCAGCTCCCCGGGACAGGGCTACGAGCAGTACTTC
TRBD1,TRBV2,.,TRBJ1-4,CASTPRRTGLGEKLFF,TGTGCCAGCACCCCCCGGCGGACAGGTCTGGGAGAAAAACTGTTTTTT
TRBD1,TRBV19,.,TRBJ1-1,CASSASGTGGIMNTEAFF,TGTGCCAGTAGTGCCTCCGGGACAGGGGGGATCATGAACACTGAAGCTTTCTTT
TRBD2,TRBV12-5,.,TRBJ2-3,CASGSNSGFVPDTQYF,TGTGCTAGTGGTTCCAATAGCGGGTTTGTTCCAGATACGCAGTATTTT
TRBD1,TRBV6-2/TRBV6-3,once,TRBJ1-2,CASSSGQGDRYGYTF,TGTGCCAGCAGTTCCGGACAGGGGGACCGCTATGGCTACACCTTC
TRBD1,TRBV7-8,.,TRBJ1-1,CASSSLTGDTEAFF,TGTGCCAGCAGCTCCCTGACAGGGGACACTGAAGCTTTCTTT